A selection of T cell receptor beta chains follows, all from one sample in a study of blood T cell repertoires in COVID-19. Assay: immunoSEQ multiplex PCR; the TCRdb copy retains only in-frame clones and omits some. The sample has about 300,000 clones, about 91% seen once. The sequencing input was peripheral blood. The source of these receptors is a woman aged 25 to 39 who had recovered from COVID-19. CDR3s include the opening cysteine and the closing phenylalanine or tryptophan. The D gene is left open where the match is weak. Where a row states a size, it is once, few, many or the class of an expanded clone; other rows omit it.

NA	TRBD1	TRBV15	15	TRBJ2-1	TGTGCCACCAGCAGAGTGAGAGGACAGGGGACCGAGCAGTTCTTC	CATSRVRGQGTEQFF
NA	TRBD1	TRBV3-1/TRBV3-2	14	TRBJ1-1	TGTGCCAGCAGCCACTTAGGACAGGAAGAAGGAGCTTTCTTT	CASSHLGQEEGAFF
once	TRBD2	TRBV5-4	15	TRBJ2-2	TGTGCCAGCAGGGAGCGGGGGGGCCTCACCGGGGAGCTGTTTTTT	CASRERGGLTGELFF
NA	NA	TRBV12-3/TRBV12-4	13	TRBJ2-1	TGTGCCAGCAAAAAGACGGGTGACAATGAGCAGTTCTTC	CASKKTGDNEQFF
NA	NA	TRBV4-1	17	TRBJ1-5	TGCGCCAGCAGCCAAGATCGGGCAGGAGGGAGCAATCAGCCCCAGCATTTT	CASSQDRAGGSNQPQHF
NA	TRBD2	TRBV20-1	11	TRBJ2-1	TGCAGTGCTGGACTAGCGAATGAGCAGTTCTTC	CSAGLANEQFF
NA	NA	TRBV2	14	TRBJ2-2	TGTGCCAGCATGGTCGGAGAGGGCTTCGGGGAGCTGTTTTTT	CASMVGEGFGELFF
NA	TRBD2	TRBV4-1	15	TRBJ2-7	TGCGCCAGCAGCCACCGACTAGCGGGCGATTACGAGCAGTACTTC	CASSHRLAGDYEQYF
NA	TRBD2	TRBV9	15	TRBJ2-7	TGTGCCAGCAGCCCTCTAGCGGGCCGCTCCTACGAGCAGTACTTC	CASSPLAGRSYEQYF
NA	TRBD1	TRBV9	15	TRBJ1-6	TGTGCCAGCAGCGTAGAGGACAGGGGCAATTCACCCCTCCACTTT	CASSVEDRGNSPLHF
NA	NA	TRBV5-1	15	TRBJ1-2	TGCGCCAGCATGGAACAAGGGGCTTCGGACTATGGCTACACCTTC	CASMEQGASDYGYTF